This T cell receptor beta chain was recovered during a study of cytomegalovirus exposure and HLA in healthy donors. After removal of 5 bases from V and 7 bases from J, the junction contained 2 bases not matched to a gene. Germline loops: CDR1 SGHRS, CDR2 YFSETQ. The CDR3 loop spans 11 amino acids. Use of 60 Vbeta and 13 Jbeta primers characterized the PCR. Under the authors' procedure: It was a later analysis that counted about 80 million unique TCR beta chains, of which some 10 million were shared. Profiling relied on immunoSEQ multiplex PCR, and the TCRdb table lists in-frame clones only, not all of them. V, J and clone size derive from that table, while D and trimming were established from the DNA sequence. The table has over 85,000 clones, 70% to 75% seen once.

V usage is TRBV5-1 and J usage is TRBJ1-1; the match to TRBD1 covers 7 bases. The clonotype was recovered from a man aged 40-55 years in good health and CMV-seronegative. The sequenced sample consisted of PBMCs. CDR3 coding DNA: TGCGCCAGCAGAGGGGACAGTGAAGCTTTCTTT. Protein sequence: CASRGDSEAFF.